This TCR beta chain emerged from a study of shared clonotypes between healthy human individuals. General observations from the study: Sharing across four donors was highest in naive CD4 (around 5%) and lowest in memory CD8 (around 0.4%). Shared clonotypes across all four donors exceeded non-shared ones in generation probability.

Here immunoSEQ multiplex PCR was the method, and the copy in TCRdb shows in-frame clones only, minus some. The sample records about 1,800,000 clones, less than 95% being singletons. Terminally differentiated effector memory CD45RA+ cells were excluded from the naive CD8 cells, which were CD45RO-negative and positively selected for CCR7. With 5 bases removed from V and 0 bases from J, the gap between germline ends came to 10 bases. The germline gives CDR1 SEHNR, CDR2 FQNEAQ (reference sequence). CDR3 length: 15 residues. A remark on this clone: The antigen is unknown.

The receptor was derived from a man between 18 and 29 years old in good health. The V gene is TRBV7-9, the J gene TRBJ2-2, with unresolved D. Sequencing input: naive CD8+ T cells sorted from blood. The CDR3 DNA reads as TGTGCCAGCAGCCTCGGTTGGGCGAACACCGGGGAGCTGTTTTTT. It encodes CASSLGWANTGELFF.